This T cell receptor beta chain was found in a study of blood T cell repertoires in COVID-19 (dated by TCRdb to about 2020). Study-level background: Collaborator samples came from the United States, Italy and Spain and covered acute and convalescent phases of COVID-19. The prospective study material was composed of cDNA or gDNA derived from T cells, B-cell-depleted T cells, or PBMCs. Subjects who had been exposed to COVID-19, were actively infected with it, or had recovered from it provided the deeply sampled blood TCRbeta repertoires that made up the dataset. The repertoires were released in a freely available public database intended as a resource for research on the immune response to SARS-CoV-2. Samples came from the ongoing ImmuneRACE study (first 160 participants) plus 1,254 subjects from 6 global collaborators. The sample metadata nearly always contained a de-identified subject ID, COVID-19 status, age in years and sex. Where HLA class I and class II types were available, the types were taken from metadata supplied by the sample provider, not from assay-based typing. Study-wide conclusions, independent of this receptor: How much clinical and demographic metadata was included differed by source and by participant, and the metadata was provided uncurated.

In the prospective study, participants were about 18 to 100 years old, resided in about 25 geographic areas of the United States, and were enrolled through a virtual design. Cohort assignment in the prospective study relied on participant-reported clinical history from a screening survey and a study questionnaire. Mobile phlebotomists in the prospective study collected whole blood, serum and a nasopharyngeal or oropharyngeal swab from every participant. Prospective study participants could optionally give additional blood draws and questionnaires over an approximately 2-month period. Before DNA extraction, prospective study blood samples were shipped either frozen or at room temperature. In the case of this clone: Its cognate antigen has yet to be identified. Base qualities are not provided; no much larger clone lies one nucleotide away.

TCRbeta CDR3 regions were amplified from genomic DNA by means of the immunoSEQ Assay, a bias-controlled multiplex PCR. The authors' pipeline ran thus. Within the assay, amplification of reference gene primers was used to estimate how many nucleated cells each sample contained. To quantify the absolute abundance of each unique TCRbeta CDR3 rearrangement, sequence reads were collapsed and filtered. For each sample, productive Simpson clonality was calculated as the square root of Simpson's diversity index over productive rearrangements. TCRdb holds this immuneACCESS table with in-frame rearrangements only. Some clones are missing; in checked studies, unresolved V genes explain under half, and the rest has no known cause. V and J calls and clone size come straight from that table; D and trimming were deduced from the DNA. The sample table holds around 420,000 clones, of which around 90% were seen once. Together, the top ten hold 2% to 2.5% of the sample.

Taken from cysteine to phenylalanine, the CDR3 has 13 residues. The sequence is cut down to CDR3 DNA, 39 bases in frame from base 1. V drops 7 bases and J drops 3 bases, leaving 13 bases in between. Reading the germline V gene gives CDR1 MNHEY and CDR2 SVGAGI. The sequence was collected from a woman aged 40 to 50 with acute COVID-19. The rearranged chain carries TRBV6-5 and TRBJ2-7; TRBD1 is possibly the D segment (5 matching bases). The sample taken for sequencing was PBMCs or T cells enriched from blood (not recorded which). In nucleotides, the sequence is TGTGCCAGCAACCAGGGTAATTTCTACGAGCAGTACTTC. The translation is CASNQGNFYEQYF.